This TCR beta chain is drawn from a study of shared clonotypes between healthy human individuals. Study-level points and caveats: The represented genetic and exposure-history diversity was limited by the small number of donors.

Every immunoSEQ plate was one replicate of a subset's evenly spread DNA. TCRdb's table, derived via immunoSEQ multiplex PCR, lists solely in-frame clones and lacks some. Of around 990,000 clones listed, 60% to 85% are singletons. In the case of this clone: As yet, its antigen is unknown. The same CDR3 is also encoded by other DNA sequences in this sample.

This TCR was sampled from a man aged 18 to 30 in good health. Some clones in this sample may be carry-over from other donors' samples. The source material was memory CD4+ T cells from PBMCs. Subset indicated: CD45RA-negative fraction.

CDR3 DNA sequence: TGTGCCAGCAGCGTAGGAGGGGTTGGAAACACCATATATTTT. As protein: CASSVGGVGNTIYF. The genes are TRBV9 and TRBJ1-3; maybe TRBD1 (5 bases). The V end lost 0 bases, the J end lost 3 bases, and 7 bases lay between the germline ends. Germline CDR1 is SGDLS and CDR2 is YYNGEE. The CDR3 runs 14 residues.